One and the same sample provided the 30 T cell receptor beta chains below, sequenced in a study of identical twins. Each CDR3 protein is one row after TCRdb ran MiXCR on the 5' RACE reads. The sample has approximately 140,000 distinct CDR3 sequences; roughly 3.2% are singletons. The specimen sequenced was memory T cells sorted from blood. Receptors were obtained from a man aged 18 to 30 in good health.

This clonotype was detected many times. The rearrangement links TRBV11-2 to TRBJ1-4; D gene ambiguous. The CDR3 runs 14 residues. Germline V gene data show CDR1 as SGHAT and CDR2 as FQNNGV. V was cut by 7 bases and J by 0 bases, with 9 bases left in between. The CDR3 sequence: CASNAVTTNEKLFF. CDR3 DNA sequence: TGTGCCAGCAACGCAGTTACAACTAATGAAAAACTGTTTTTT.

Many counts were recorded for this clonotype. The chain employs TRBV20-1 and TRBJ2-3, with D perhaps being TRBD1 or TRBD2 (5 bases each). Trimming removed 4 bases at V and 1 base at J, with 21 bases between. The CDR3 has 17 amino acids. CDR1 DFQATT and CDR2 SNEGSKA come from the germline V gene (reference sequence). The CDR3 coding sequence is TGCAGTGCTAAAGGGGAGAGTATGGGTACCCGCACAGATACGCAGTATTTT. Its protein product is CSAKGESMGTRTDTQYF.

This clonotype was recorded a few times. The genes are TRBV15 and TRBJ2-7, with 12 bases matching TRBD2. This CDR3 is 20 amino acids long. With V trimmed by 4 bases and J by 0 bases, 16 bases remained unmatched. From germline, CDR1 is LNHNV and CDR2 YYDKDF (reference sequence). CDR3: CATSTQLWLAGGKISYEQYF. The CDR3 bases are TGTGCCACCAGCACACAACTGTGGCTAGCGGGAGGGAAAATCTCCTACGAGCAGTACTTC.

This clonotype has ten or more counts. The DNA of the CDR3 is TGCGCCAGCAGCTTCGGGGGGAGGAATAGCTACAATGAGCAGTTCTTC. As protein: CASSFGGRNSYNEQFF. The chain is built from TRBV5-1 and TRBJ2-1, with TRBD2 matching 7 bases. This CDR3 region has 16 residues. The V gene end was trimmed by 2 bases and the J gene end by 3 bases; junction bases not matched to a gene: 8. Germline V gives CDR1 SGHRS, CDR2 YFSETQ.

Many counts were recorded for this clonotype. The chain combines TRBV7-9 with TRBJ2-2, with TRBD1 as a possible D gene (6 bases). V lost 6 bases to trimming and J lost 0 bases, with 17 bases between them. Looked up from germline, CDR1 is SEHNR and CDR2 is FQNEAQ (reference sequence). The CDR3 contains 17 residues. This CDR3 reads CASRPDRLGPNTGELFF. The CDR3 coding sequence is TGTGCCAGCAGACCCGACAGGCTCGGGCCGAACACCGGGGAGCTGTTTTTT.

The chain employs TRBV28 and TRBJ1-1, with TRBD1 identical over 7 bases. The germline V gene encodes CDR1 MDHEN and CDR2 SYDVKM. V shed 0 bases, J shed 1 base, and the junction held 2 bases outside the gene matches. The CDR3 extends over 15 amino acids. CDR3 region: CASSLWAGGNTEAFF. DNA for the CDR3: TGTGCCAGCAGTTTATGGGCAGGGGGGAACACTGAAGCTTTCTTT.

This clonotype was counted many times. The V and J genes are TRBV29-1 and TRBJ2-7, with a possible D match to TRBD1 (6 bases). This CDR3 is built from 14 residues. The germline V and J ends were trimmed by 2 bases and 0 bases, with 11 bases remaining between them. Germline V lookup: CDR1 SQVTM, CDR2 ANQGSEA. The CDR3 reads CSVELPDSSYEQYF. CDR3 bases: TGCAGCGTTGAACTCCCGGACAGCTCCTACGAGCAGTACTTC.

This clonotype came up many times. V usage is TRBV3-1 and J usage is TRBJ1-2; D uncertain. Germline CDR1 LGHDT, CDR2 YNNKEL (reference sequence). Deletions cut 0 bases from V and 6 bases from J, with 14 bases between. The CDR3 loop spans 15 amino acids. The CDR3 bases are TGTGCCAGCAGCCAAGATACAGACGCGGGAGATGGCTACACCTTC. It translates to CASSQDTDAGDGYTF.

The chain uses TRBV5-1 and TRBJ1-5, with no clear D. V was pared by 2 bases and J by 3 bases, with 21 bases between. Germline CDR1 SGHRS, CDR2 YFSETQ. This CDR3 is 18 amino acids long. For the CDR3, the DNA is TGCGCCAGCAGCTTAGAAAACCGGGCCTTATCTTACAATCAGCCCCAGCATTTT. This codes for CASSLENRALSYNQPQHF.

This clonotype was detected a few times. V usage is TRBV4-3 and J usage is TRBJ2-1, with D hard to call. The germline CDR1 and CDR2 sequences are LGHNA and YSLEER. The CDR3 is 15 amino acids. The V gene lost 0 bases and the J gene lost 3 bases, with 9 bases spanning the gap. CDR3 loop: CASSQDQSLYNEQFF. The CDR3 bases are TGCGCCAGCAGCCAAGATCAGAGCCTCTACAATGAGCAGTTCTTC.

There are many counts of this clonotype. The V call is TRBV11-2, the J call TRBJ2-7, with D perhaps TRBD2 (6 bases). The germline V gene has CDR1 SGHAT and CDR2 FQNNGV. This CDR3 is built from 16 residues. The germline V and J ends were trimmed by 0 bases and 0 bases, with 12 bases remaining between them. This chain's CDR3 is CASSLDPSGSSYEQYF. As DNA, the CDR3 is TGTGCCAGCAGCTTAGATCCGAGCGGGTCCTCCTACGAGCAGTACTTC.

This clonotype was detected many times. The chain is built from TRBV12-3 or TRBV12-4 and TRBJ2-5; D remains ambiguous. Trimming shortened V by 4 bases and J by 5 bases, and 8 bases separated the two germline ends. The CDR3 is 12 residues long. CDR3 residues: CASSSQDETQYF. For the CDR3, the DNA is TGTGCCAGCAGTTCCCAGGATGAGACCCAGTACTTC.

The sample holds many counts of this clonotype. The CDR3 coding sequence is TGTGCCAGCTCACCACGGGACAGGGACAATGAGCAGTTCTTC. This gives the protein CASSPRDRDNEQFF. This chain uses TRBV18 with TRBJ2-1; 9 bases line up with TRBD1. V lost 1 base to trimming and J lost 5 bases; unmatched junction nucleotides: 0. In germline, CDR1 is KGHSH, CDR2 LQKENI. This CDR3 comprises 14 residues.

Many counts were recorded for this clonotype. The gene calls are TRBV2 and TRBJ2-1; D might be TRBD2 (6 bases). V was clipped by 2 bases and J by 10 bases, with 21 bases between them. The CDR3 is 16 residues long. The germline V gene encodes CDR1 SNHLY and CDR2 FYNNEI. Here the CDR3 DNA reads TGTGCCAGCAGTGAATTGGTCCTTCCGGGAGACGGCGAGCAGTTCTTC. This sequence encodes CASSELVLPGDGEQFF.

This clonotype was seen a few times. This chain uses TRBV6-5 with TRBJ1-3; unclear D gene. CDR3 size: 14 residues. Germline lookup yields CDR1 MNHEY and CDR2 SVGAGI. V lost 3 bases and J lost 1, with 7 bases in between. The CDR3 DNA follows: TGTGCCAGCAGTTATTTCGCTTCTGGAAACACCATATATTTT. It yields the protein CASSYFASGNTIYF.

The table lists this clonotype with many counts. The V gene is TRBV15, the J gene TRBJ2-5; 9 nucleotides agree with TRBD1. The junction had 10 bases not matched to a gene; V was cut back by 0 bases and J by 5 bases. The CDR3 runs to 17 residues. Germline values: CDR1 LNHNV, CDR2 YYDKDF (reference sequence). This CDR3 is CATSREVTGGAKETQYF. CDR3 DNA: TGTGCCACCAGCAGAGAAGTCACAGGGGGCGCGAAGGAGACCCAGTACTTC.

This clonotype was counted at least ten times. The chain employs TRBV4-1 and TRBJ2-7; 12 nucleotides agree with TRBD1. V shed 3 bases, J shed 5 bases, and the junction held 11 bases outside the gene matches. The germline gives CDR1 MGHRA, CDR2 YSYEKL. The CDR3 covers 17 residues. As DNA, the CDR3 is TGCGCCAGCAGCCACCCCAAGCGGGGACAGGGGGCCGACGAGCAGTACGTC. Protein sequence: CASSHPKRGQGADEQYV.

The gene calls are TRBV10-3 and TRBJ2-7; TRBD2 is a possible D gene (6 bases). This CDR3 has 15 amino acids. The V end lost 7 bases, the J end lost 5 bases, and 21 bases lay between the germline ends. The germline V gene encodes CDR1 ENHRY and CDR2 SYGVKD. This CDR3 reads CAINRGLCWVDEQYV. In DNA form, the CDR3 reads TGTGCCATCAATCGGGGGTTGTGTTGGGTTGACGAGCAGTACGTC.

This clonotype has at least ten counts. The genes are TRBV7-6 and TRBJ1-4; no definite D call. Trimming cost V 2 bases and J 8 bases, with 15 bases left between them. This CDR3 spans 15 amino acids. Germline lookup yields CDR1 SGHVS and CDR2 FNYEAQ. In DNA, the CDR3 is TGTGCCAGCAGCTTATCGAACACAAGGAACGAAAAACTGTTTTTT. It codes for CASSLSNTRNEKLFF.

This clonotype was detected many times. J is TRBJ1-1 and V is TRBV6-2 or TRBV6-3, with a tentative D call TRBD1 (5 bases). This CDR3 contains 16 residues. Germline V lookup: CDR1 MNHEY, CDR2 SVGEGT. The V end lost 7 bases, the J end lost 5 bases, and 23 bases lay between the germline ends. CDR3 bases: TGTGCCAGCACACGGAAAATGAACTGGGGGAAGACTGAAGCTTTCTTT. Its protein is CASTRKMNWGKTEAFF.

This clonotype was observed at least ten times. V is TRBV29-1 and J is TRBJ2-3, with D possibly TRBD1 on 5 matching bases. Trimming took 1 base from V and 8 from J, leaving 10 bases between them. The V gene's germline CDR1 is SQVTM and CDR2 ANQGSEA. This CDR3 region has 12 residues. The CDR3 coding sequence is TGCAGCGTTGAAGTCTTCCAGGGTACGCAGTATTTT. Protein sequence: CSVEVFQGTQYF.

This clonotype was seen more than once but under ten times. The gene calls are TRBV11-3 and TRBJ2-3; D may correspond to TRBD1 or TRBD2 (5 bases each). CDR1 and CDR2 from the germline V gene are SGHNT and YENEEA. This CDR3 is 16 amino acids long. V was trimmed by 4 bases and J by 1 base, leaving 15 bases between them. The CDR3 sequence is CASSYPGTKGTDTQYF. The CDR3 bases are TGTGCCAGCAGCTACCCCGGGACCAAGGGCACAGATACGCAGTATTTT.

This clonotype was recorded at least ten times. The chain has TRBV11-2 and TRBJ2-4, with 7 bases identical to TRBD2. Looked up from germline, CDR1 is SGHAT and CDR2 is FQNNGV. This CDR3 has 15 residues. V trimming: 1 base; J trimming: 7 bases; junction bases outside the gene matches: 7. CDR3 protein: CASSLVRWRENIQYF. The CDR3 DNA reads TGTGCCAGCAGCTTAGTTAGGTGGCGGGAGAACATTCAGTACTTC. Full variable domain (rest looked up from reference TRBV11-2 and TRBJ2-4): EAGVAQSPRYKIIEKRQSVAFWCNPISGHATLYWYQQILGQGPKLLIQFQNNGVVDDSQLPKDRFSAERLKGVDSTLKIQPAKLEDSAVYLCASSLVRWRENIQYFGAGTRLSVL.

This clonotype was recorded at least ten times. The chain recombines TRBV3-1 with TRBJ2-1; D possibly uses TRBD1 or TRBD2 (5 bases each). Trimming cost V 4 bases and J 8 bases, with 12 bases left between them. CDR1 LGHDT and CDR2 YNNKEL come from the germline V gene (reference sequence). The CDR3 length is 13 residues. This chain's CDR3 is CASSPGPWDEQFF. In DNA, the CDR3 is TGTGCCAGCAGCCCGGGGCCTTGGGATGAGCAGTTCTTC.

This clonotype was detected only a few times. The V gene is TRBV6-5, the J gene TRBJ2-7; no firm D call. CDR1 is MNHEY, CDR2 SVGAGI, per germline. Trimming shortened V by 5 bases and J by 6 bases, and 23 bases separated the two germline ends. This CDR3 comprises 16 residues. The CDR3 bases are TGTGCCAGCAGTAACAAGGTAGAAGGCCTGAGGACCGAGCAGTACTTC. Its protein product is CASSNKVEGLRTEQYF.

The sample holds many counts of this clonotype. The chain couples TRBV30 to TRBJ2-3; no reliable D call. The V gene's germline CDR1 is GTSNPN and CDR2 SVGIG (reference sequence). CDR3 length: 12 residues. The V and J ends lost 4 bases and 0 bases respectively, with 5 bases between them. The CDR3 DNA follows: TGTGCCTGGACGCCTAGCACAGATACGCAGTATTTT. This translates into CAWTPSTDTQYF.

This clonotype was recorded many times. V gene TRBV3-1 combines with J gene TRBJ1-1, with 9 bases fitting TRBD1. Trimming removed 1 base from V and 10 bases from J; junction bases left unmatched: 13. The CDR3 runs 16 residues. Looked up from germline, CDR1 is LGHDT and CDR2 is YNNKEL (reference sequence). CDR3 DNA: TGTGCCAGCAGCCAAGCAGGAACAGGGGGCATCATGCGAGCTTTCTTT. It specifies CASSQAGTGGIMRAFF. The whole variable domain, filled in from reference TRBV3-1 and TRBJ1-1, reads DTAVSQTPKYLVTQMGNDKSIKCEQNLGHDTMYWYKQDSKKFLKIMFSYNNKELIINETVPNRFSPKSPDKAHLNLHINSLELGDSAVYFCASSQAGTGGIMRAFFGQGTRLTVV.

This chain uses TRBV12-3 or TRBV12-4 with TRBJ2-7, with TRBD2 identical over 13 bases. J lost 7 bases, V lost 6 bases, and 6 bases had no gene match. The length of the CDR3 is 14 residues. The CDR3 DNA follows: TGTGCCAGCAGGCGAGGGGGACTAGCGGGGGAGCAGTACTTC. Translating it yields CASRRGGLAGEQYF.

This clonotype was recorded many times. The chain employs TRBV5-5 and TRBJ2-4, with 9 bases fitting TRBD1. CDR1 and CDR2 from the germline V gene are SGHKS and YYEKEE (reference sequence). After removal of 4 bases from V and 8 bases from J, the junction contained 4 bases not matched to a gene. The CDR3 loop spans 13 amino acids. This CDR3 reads CASSETGGDIQYF. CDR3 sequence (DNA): TGTGCCAGCAGCGAGACAGGGGGTGACATTCAGTACTTC.

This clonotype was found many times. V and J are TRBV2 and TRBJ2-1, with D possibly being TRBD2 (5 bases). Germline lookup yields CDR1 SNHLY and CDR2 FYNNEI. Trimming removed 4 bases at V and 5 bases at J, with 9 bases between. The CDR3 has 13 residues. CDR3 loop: CASSAGLNNEQFF. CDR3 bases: TGTGCCAGCAGTGCCGGACTGAACAATGAGCAGTTCTTC.